The entry that follows covers one TCR beta chain sequence. The entry originates in a study of control samples from healthy donors and cancer patients. Only in-frame clones appear in the TCRdb table, and some are missing; sequencing was by immunoSEQ multiplex PCR. The profile covers about 150,000 clones, with roughly nine tenths appearing a single time and 4% to 5.5% taken by the ten largest. V shed 0 bases and J shed 2 bases, with 12 bases lying between them. This CDR3 has 15 residues. Germline V gene data show CDR1 as SGDLS and CDR2 as YYNGEE. Sequencing was carried out using blood. V usage is TRBV9 and J usage is TRBJ2-7; D is unclear. The TCR was taken from a man aged 30 to 45 in good health. The CDR3 nucleotides are TGTGCCAGCAGCGTAGAAGTAGACGGACCCTACGAGCAGTACTTC. It translates to CASSVEVDGPYEQYF.